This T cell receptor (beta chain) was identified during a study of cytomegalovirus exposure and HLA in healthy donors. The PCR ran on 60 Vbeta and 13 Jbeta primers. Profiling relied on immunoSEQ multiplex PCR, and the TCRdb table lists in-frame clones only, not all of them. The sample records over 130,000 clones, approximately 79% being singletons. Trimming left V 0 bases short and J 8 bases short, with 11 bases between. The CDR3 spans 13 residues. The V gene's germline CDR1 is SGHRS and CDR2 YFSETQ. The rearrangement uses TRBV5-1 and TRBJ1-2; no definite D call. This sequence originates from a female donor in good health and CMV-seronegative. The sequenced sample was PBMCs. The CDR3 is CASSLASGSGYTF. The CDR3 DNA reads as TGCGCCAGCAGCTTGGCATCGGGTAGCGGCTACACCTTC. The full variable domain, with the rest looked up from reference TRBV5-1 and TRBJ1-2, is KAGVTQTPRYLIKTRGQQVTLSCSPISGHRSVSWYQQTPGQGLQFLFEYFSETQRNKGNFPGRFSGRQFSNSRSEMNVSTLELGDSALYLCASSLASGSGYTFGSGTRLTVV.